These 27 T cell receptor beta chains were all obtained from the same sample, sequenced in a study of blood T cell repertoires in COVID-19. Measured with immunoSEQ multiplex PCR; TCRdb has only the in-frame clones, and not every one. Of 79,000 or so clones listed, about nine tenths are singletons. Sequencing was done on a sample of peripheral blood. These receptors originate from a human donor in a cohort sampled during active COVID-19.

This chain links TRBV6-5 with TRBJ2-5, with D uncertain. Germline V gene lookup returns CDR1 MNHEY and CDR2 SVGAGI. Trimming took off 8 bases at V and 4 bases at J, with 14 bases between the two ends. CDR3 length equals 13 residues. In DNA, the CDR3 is TGTGCCAGCTTACTCAACTATCCAGAGACCCAGTACTTC. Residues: CASLLNYPETQYF.

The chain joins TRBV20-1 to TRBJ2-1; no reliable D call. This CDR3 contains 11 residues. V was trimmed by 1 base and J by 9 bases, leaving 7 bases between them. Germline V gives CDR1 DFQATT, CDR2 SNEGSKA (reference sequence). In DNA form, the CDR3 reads TGCAGTGCTAGAGTCCTATCTGAGCAGTTCTTC. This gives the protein CSARVLSEQFF.

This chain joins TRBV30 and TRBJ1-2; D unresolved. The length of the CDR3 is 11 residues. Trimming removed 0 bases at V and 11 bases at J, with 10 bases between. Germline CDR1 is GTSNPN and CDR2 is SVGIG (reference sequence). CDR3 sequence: CAWSVVRLYTF. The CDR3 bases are TGTGCCTGGAGTGTTGTCCGACTTTACACCTTC. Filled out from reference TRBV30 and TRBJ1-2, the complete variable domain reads SQTIHQWPATLVQPVGSPLSLECTVEGTSNPNLYWYRQAAGRGLQLLFYSVGIGQISSEVPQNLSASRPQDRQFILSSKKLLLSDSGFYLCAWSVVRLYTFGSGTRLTVV.

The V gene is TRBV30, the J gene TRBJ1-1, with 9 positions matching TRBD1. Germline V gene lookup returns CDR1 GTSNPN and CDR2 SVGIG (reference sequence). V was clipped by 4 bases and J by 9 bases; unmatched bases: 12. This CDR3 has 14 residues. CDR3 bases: TGTGCCTGGACCCCTGGGGGACAGGGCATTCAAGCTTTCTTT. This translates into CAWTPGGQGIQAFF.

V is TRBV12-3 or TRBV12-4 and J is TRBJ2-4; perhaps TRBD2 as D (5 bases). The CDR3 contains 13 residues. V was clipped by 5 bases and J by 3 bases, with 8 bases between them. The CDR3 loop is CASSPGNKNIQYF. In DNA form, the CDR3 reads TGTGCCAGCAGTCCCGGGAACAAAAACATTCAGTACTTC.

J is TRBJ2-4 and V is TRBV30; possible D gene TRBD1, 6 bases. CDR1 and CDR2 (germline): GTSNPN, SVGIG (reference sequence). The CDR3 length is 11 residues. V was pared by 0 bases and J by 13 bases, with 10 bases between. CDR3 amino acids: CAWSVQGPQYF. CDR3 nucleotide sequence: TGTGCCTGGAGTGTACAGGGTCCCCAGTACTTC.

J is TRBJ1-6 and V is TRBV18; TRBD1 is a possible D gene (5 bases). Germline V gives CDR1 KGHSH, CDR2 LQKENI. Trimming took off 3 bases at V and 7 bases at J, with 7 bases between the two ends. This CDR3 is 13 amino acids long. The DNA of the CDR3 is TGTGCCAGCTCACCGGGGGGGAATTCACCCCTCCACTTT. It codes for CASSPGGNSPLHF.

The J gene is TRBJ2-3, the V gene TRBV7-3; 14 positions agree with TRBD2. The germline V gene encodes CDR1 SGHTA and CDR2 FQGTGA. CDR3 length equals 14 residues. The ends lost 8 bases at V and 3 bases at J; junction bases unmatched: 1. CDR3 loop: CASGLAGGTDTQYF. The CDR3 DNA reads TGTGCCAGCGGACTAGCGGGAGGAACAGATACGCAGTATTTT. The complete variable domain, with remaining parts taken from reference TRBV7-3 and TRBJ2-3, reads GAGVSQTPSNKVTEKGKYVELRCDPISGHTALYWYRQSLGQGPEFLIYFQGTGAADDSGLPNDRFFAVRPEGSVSTLKIQRTERGDSAVYLCASGLAGGTDTQYFGPGTRLTVL.

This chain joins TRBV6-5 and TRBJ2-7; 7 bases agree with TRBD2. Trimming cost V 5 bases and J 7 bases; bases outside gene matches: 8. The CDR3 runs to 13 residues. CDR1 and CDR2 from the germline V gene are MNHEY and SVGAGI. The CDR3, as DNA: TGTGCCAGCAGTAGCGGGGAGAAAGGGGAGCAGTACTTC. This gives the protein CASSSGEKGEQYF.

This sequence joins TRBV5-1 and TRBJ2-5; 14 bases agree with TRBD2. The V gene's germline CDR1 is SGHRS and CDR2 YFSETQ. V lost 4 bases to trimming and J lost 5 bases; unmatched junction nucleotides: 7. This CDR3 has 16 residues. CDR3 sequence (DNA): TGCGCCAGCAGCCCCGGACTAGCGGGAGGTTCGGAGACCCAGTACTTC. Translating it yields CASSPGLAGGSETQYF.

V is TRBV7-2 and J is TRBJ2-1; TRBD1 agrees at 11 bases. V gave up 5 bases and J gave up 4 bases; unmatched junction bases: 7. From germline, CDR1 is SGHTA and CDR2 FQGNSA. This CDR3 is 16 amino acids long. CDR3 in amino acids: CASSPTGTGGYNEQFF. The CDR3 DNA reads TGTGCCAGCAGCCCGACCGGGACAGGGGGATACAATGAGCAGTTCTTC.

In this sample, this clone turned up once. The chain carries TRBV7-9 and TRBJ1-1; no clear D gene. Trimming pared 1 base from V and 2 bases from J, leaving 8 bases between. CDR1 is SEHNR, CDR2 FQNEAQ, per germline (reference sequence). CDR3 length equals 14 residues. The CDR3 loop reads CASSLDGHNTEAFF. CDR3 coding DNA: TGTGCCAGCAGCTTAGATGGGCACAACACTGAAGCTTTCTTT.

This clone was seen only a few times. As DNA, the CDR3 is TGTGCCAGCTCACCATGGGACAGGGGGCGAAGTAAGCCCCAGCATTTT. It translates to CASSPWDRGRSKPQHF. The V and J genes are TRBV18 and TRBJ1-5; 12 bases fit TRBD1. The V and J ends lost 2 bases and 8 bases, in that order; junction bases with no gene match: 7. Germline V gene sequence: CDR1 KGHSH, CDR2 LQKENI. CDR3 length: 16 residues.

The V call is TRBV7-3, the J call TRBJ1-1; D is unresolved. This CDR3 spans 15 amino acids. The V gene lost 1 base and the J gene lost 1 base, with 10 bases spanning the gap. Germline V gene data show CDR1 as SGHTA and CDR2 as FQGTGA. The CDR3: CASSLSMRGNTEAFF. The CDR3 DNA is TGTGCCAGCAGCTTAAGCATGCGGGGGAACACTGAAGCTTTCTTT.

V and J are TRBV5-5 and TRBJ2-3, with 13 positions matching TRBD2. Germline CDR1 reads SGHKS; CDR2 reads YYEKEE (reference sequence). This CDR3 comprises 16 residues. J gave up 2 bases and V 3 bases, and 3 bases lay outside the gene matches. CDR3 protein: CASSSGLAGYTDTQYF. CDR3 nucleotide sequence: TGTGCCAGCAGCTCGGGACTAGCGGGATACACAGATACGCAGTATTTT.

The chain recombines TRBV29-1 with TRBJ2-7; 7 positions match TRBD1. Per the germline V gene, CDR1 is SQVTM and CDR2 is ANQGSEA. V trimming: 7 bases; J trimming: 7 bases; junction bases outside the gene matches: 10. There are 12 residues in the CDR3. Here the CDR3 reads CSAGTVAAEQYF. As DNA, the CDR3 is TGCAGCGCCGGGACAGTTGCAGCGGAGCAGTACTTC.

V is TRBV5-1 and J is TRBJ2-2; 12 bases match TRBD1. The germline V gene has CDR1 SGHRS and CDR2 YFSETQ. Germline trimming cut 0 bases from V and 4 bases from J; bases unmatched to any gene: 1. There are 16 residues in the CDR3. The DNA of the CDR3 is TGCGCCAGCAGCTTGGGGGGACAGGGGGCCACCGGGGAGCTGTTTTTT. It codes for CASSLGGQGATGELFF.

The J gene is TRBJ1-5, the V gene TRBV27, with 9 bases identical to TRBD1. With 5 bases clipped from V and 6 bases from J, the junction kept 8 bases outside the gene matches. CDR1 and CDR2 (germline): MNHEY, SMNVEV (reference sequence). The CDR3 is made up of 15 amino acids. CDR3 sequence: CASSPGTGLAQPQHF. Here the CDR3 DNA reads TGTGCCAGCAGTCCCGGGACAGGGTTGGCTCAGCCCCAGCATTTT.

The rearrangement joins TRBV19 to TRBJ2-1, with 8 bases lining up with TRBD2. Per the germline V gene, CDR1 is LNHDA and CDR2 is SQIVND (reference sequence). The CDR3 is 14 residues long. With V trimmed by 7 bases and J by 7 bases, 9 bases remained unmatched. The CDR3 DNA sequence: TGTGCCAGTATGCTTAGCGGGGCCTCTAATGAGCAGTTCTTC. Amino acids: CASMLSGASNEQFF.

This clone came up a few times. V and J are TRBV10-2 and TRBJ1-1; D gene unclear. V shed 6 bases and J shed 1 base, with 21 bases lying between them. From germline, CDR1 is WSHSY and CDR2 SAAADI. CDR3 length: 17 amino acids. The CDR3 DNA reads TGCGCCAGCAGACCTCCCTACGGCCCGGAGGAGAACACTGAAGCTTTCTTT. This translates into CASRPPYGPEENTEAFF.

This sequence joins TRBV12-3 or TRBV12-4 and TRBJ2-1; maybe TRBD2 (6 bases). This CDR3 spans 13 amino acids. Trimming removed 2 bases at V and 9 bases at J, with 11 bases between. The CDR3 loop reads CASSLSGFGEQFF. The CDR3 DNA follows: TGTGCCAGCAGTTTAAGCGGGTTCGGTGAGCAGTTCTTC.

CDR3 loop: CASSEWGEVMNTEAFF. The CDR3 coding sequence is TGTGCCAGCAGTGAGTGGGGGGAGGTTATGAACACTGAAGCTTTCTTT. The chain joins TRBV25-1 to TRBJ1-1; tentatively, D is TRBD1 (5 bases). V shed 3 bases and J shed 0 bases, with 14 bases lying between them. Germline V gene sequence: CDR1 MGHDK, CDR2 SYGVNS. The CDR3 has 16 residues. Full variable domain (missing parts from reference TRBV25-1 and TRBJ1-1): EADIYQTPRYLVIGTGKKITLECSQTMGHDKMYWYQQDPGMELHLIHYSYGVNSTEKGDLSSESTVSRIRTEHFPLTLESARPSHTSQYLCASSEWGEVMNTEAFFGQGTRLTVV.

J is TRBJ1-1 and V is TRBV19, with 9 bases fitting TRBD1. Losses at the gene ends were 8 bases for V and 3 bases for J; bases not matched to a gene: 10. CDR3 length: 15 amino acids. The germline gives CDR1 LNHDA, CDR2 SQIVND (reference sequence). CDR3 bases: TGTGCCAGTTCAACGACAGGGGGGCTGGACACTGAAGCTTTCTTT. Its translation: CASSTTGGLDTEAFF.

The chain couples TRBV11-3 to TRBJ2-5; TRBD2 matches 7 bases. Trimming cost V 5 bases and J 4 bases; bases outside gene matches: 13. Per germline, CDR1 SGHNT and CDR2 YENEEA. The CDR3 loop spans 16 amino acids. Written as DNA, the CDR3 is TGTGCCAGCAGCCCTGGGACCATGGGGGGGGTAGAGACCCAGTACTTC. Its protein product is CASSPGTMGGVETQYF.

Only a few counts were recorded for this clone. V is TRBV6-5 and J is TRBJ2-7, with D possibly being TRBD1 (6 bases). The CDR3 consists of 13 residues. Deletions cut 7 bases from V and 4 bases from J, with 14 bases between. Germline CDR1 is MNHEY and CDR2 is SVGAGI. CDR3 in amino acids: CASKTGRGYEQYF. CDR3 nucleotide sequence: TGTGCCAGCAAGACAGGAAGGGGGTACGAGCAGTACTTC.

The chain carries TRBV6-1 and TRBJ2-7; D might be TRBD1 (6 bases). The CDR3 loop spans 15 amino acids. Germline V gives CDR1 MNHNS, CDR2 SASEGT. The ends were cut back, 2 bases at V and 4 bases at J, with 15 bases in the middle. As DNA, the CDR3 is TGTGCCAGCAGTGAACTTCGGGGACAAGGGTACGAGCAGTACTTC. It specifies CASSELRGQGYEQYF.

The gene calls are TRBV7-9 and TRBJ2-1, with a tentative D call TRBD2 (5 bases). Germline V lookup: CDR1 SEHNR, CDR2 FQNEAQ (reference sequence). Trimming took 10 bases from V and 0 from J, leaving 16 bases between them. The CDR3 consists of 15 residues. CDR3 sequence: CAIPTGSSSYNEQFF. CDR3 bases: TGTGCCATCCCCACGGGGTCTAGCTCCTACAATGAGCAGTTCTTC. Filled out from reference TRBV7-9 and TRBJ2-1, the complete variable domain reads DTGVSQNPRHKITKRGQNVTFRCDPISEHNRLYWYRQTLGQGPEFLTYFQNEAQLEKSRLLSDRFSAERPKGSFSTLEIQRTEQGDSAMYLCAIPTGSSSYNEQFFGPGTRLTVL.